Each of the 21 T cell receptor beta chains below was sequenced from the same sample in a study of PD-L1 blockade in urothelial cancer. Regarding time point: pretreatment peripheral blood. Measured with immunoSEQ multiplex PCR; TCRdb has only the in-frame clones, and not every one. This sample has about 52,000 clones; more than 80% occur once, and the top ten carry 1% to 1.5%. The material sequenced was PBMCs, taken around atezolizumab (anti-PD-L1) treatment. The receptors shown here come from a man in his fifties with urothelial cancer.

The chain employs TRBV5-5 and TRBJ2-3; D perhaps matches TRBD1 (5 bases). The germline V gene has CDR1 SGHKS and CDR2 YYEKEE (reference sequence). This CDR3 has 15 amino acids. V was shortened by 2 bases and J by 2 bases, with 12 bases between the two germline ends. The CDR3 spells CASSFRTGLTDTQYF. The DNA of the CDR3 is TGTGCCAGCAGCTTTCGAACAGGTCTCACAGATACGCAGTATTTT.

This clone showed up just once. The rearrangement links TRBV2 to TRBJ2-1, with TRBD2 as a possible D gene (5 bases). V lost 4 bases and J 6 bases, leaving 22 bases between the germline ends. The CDR3 loop spans 17 amino acids. Germline lookup yields CDR1 SNHLY and CDR2 FYNNEI. The CDR3 coding sequence is TGTGCCAGCAGTGTGGGTGGAGGAGTCCGTTCTTTCAATGAGCAGTTCTTC. It translates to CASSVGGGVRSFNEQFF. The full variable domain, completed using reference TRBV2 and TRBJ2-1, is EPEVTQTPSHQVTQMGQEVILRCVPISNHLYFYWYRQILGQKVEFLVSFYNNEISEKSEIFDDQFSVERPDGSNFTLKIRSTKLEDSAMYFCASSVGGGVRSFNEQFFGPGTRLTVL.

This sequence joins TRBV6-5 and TRBJ2-7; D may be TRBD2 (5 bases). The CDR3 has 13 residues. The germline CDR1 and CDR2 sequences are MNHEY and SVGAGI. Between the trimmed V and J ends, which lost 8 bases and 3 bases, there was a span of 14 bases. This chain's CDR3 is CASQTDGGYEQYF. Written as DNA, the CDR3 is TGTGCCAGCCAAACAGACGGAGGCTACGAGCAGTACTTC.

The J gene is TRBJ1-2, the V gene TRBV11-2, with 12 bases lining up with TRBD1. The CDR3 consists of 15 residues. Germline lookup yields CDR1 SGHAT and CDR2 FQNNGV. The trim removed 1 base at V and 6 bases at J, leaving 3 bases unmatched. In DNA form, the CDR3 reads TGTGCCAGCAGCTTAGTGGGACAGGGGGCGAATGGCTACACCTTC. Translated: CASSLVGQGANGYTF. The whole variable domain, filled in from reference TRBV11-2 and TRBJ1-2, reads EAGVAQSPRYKIIEKRQSVAFWCNPISGHATLYWYQQILGQGPKLLIQFQNNGVVDDSQLPKDRFSAERLKGVDSTLKIQPAKLEDSAVYLCASSLVGQGANGYTFGSGTRLTVV.

The J gene is TRBJ2-3, the V gene TRBV4-3; 13 bases are shared with TRBD2. This CDR3 contains 16 residues. Germline V gene data show CDR1 as LGHNA and CDR2 as YSLEER. With V trimmed by 3 bases and J by 4 bases, 4 bases remained unmatched. For the CDR3, the DNA is TGCGCCAGCAGCCAGATACTAGCGGGAGGGCCAGATACGCAGTATTTT. Its protein product is CASSQILAGGPDTQYF.

To note about this clone: At the DNA level, this CDR3 is encoded by other sequences in the same sample as well. The CDR3: CASSFRGQGDTDTQYF. CDR3 sequence (DNA): TGTGCCAGCAGTTTTAGGGGACAGGGTGACACGGATACGCAGTATTTT. The genes are TRBV5-6 and TRBJ2-3; 9 bases line up with TRBD1. The CDR3 is 16 amino acids. The V and J ends lost 5 bases and 6 bases, in that order; junction bases with no gene match: 13. Germline V gives CDR1 SGHDT, CDR2 YYEEEE. The whole variable domain, filled in from reference TRBV5-6 and TRBJ2-3, reads DAGVTQSPTHLIKTRGQQVTLRCSPKSGHDTVSWYQQALGQGPQFIFQYYEEEERQRGNFPDRFSGHQFPNYSSELNVNALLLGDSALYLCASSFRGQGDTDTQYFGPGTRLTVL.

The chain uses TRBV18 and TRBJ1-1; the match to TRBD1 covers 8 bases. From germline, CDR1 is KGHSH and CDR2 LQKENI. V dropped 0 bases and J dropped 3; count of bases not matched to a gene: 3. The CDR3 covers 15 residues. The CDR3 DNA reads TGTGCCAGCTCACCACCGGCAGGGGGCCACACTGAAGCTTTCTTT. Its protein is CASSPPAGGHTEAFF.

This sequence joins TRBV21-1 and TRBJ2-5; the D call TRBD2 from the table was never checked on the DNA. TRBV21-1 is a listed pseudogene. The CDR3 contains 17 residues. CDR3 sequence reads: CASSKGSPLAGEETQYF. The CDR3, as DNA: TGTGCCAGCAGCAAAGGATCCCCCCTAGCGGGAGAGGAGACCCAGTACTTC.

V gene TRBV27 combines with J gene TRBJ1-5; no definite D call. V was trimmed by 6 bases and J by 4 bases, leaving 10 bases between them. Germline loops: CDR1 MNHEY, CDR2 SMNVEV (reference sequence). There are 13 residues in the CDR3. The CDR3 region has the DNA TGTGCCAGCAGGAGCCTTAGTAATCAGCCCCAGCATTTT. Translation: CASRSLSNQPQHF.

The V and J genes are TRBV18 and TRBJ2-7, with D unresolved. The CDR3 runs 14 residues. Trimming cost V 3 bases and J 2 bases, with 11 bases left between them. The germline V gene encodes CDR1 KGHSH and CDR2 LQKENI. The CDR3 sequence: CASSPVTATYEQYF. CDR3 bases: TGTGCCAGCTCACCCGTTACAGCTACCTACGAGCAGTACTTC.

The V call is TRBV14, the J call TRBJ2-5; D uncertain. CDR1 is SGHDN and CDR2 is FVKESK in the germline V gene. This CDR3 is 16 amino acids long. V lost 0 bases to trimming and J lost 2 bases, with 13 bases between them. For the CDR3, the DNA is TGTGCCAGCAGCCAAGAGTTCGGTGATATGCAAGAGACCCAGTACTTC. Encoded protein: CASSQEFGDMQETQYF. The full variable domain, completed using reference TRBV14 and TRBJ2-5, is EAGVTQFPSHSVIEKGQTVTLRCDPISGHDNLYWYRRVMGKEIKFLLHFVKESKQDESGMPNNRFLAERTGGTYSTLKVQPAELEDSGVYFCASSQEFGDMQETQYFGPGTRLLVL.

The chain uses TRBV6-5 and TRBJ2-5; possibly TRBD2 for D (5 bases). V lost 6 bases and J 2 bases, leaving 10 bases between the germline ends. In germline, CDR1 is MNHEY, CDR2 SVGAGI. CDR3 length: 13 residues. In DNA form, the CDR3 reads TGTGCCAGCAGCAGGACTCCTCAAGAGACCCAGTACTTC. This codes for CASSRTPQETQYF.

This chain connects TRBV14 to TRBJ1-2; tentative D call: TRBD1 (6 bases). This CDR3 is built from 15 residues. The germline CDR1 and CDR2 sequences are SGHDN and FVKESK. With 4 bases removed from V and 2 bases from J, the gap between germline ends came to 14 bases. The CDR3 here is CASSLQGIVNYGYTF. The CDR3, as DNA: TGTGCCAGCAGCCTACAGGGAATAGTAAACTATGGCTACACCTTC.

About this clone: Its ends do not fully match the called genes, so a read error is possible. The chain carries TRBV25-1 and TRBJ2-7, with D tentatively TRBD1 (6 bases). Germline-derived CDR1 and CDR2 are MGHDK and SYGVNS. The CDR3 runs 12 residues. In DNA form, the CDR3 reads TGTGCCAGCAGCGCCGGGACAATCGCTTTATCCTTC. Translation gives CASSAGTIALSF.

The chain joins TRBV5-6 to TRBJ2-7; 10 bases are shared with TRBD2. The J segment lost 4 bases and the V segment lost 0 bases, leaving 4 bases of the junction unmatched. The CDR3 is 15 amino acids. Germline V gene lookup returns CDR1 SGHDT and CDR2 YYEEEE. Written as DNA, the CDR3 is TGTGCCAGCAGCTTGGAGCGGGGGGGGCAGTACGAGCAGTACTTC. Protein sequence: CASSLERGGQYEQYF.

The chain joins TRBV28 to TRBJ2-7, with TRBD1 as a possible D gene (6 bases). The CDR3 extends over 15 amino acids. The germline V gene encodes CDR1 MDHEN and CDR2 SYDVKM. The V and J ends lost 8 bases and 1 base respectively, with 18 bases between them. CDR3 nucleotide sequence: TGTGCCAGCTGCCCGTACACAGGGCGATCCTACGAGCAGTACTTC. This encodes CASCPYTGRSYEQYF.

This chain connects TRBV19 to TRBJ1-5; no definite D call. The germline CDR1 and CDR2 sequences are LNHDA and SQIVND (reference sequence). CDR3 length: 16 residues. V was trimmed by 0 bases and J by 7 bases, leaving 16 bases between them. CDR3 protein: CASSIDRAEGRQPQHF. In DNA form, the CDR3 reads TGTGCCAGTAGTATAGATCGGGCGGAGGGTCGCCAGCCCCAGCATTTT.

This clone showed up just a few times. This chain links TRBV2 with TRBJ2-7, with D maybe TRBD2 (6 bases). Germline V gene sequence: CDR1 SNHLY, CDR2 FYNNEI. The CDR3 is 15 amino acids. Between the trimmed V and J ends, which lost 3 bases and 4 bases, there was a span of 16 bases. For the CDR3, the DNA is TGTGCCAGCAGTGAGGGGACTTGGTTTGTTTACGAGCAGTACTTC. Translated: CASSEGTWFVYEQYF.

This chain connects TRBV11-2 to TRBJ2-5; no firm D call. This CDR3 is 13 amino acids long. The ends were cut back, 1 base at V and 2 bases at J, with 5 bases in the middle. Per the germline V gene, CDR1 is SGHAT and CDR2 is FQNNGV. CDR3 sequence (DNA): TGTGCCAGCAGCTTAGTATTGCAAGAGACCCAGTACTTC. This translates into CASSLVLQETQYF.

Comment on this clone: The sample has other DNA sequences that encode this CDR3 too. V usage is TRBV30 and J usage is TRBJ1-5, with D maybe TRBD1 (6 bases). The CDR3 is 15 residues long. Germline V gives CDR1 GTSNPN, CDR2 SVGIG (reference sequence). The ends were cut back, 5 bases at V and 3 bases at J, with 17 bases in the middle. CDR3 DNA sequence: TGTGCCTGGCACCCGGGACAAGGTAACAATCAGCCCCAGCATTTT. This codes for CAWHPGQGNNQPQHF.

The V and J genes are TRBV5-6 and TRBJ1-2; D is perhaps TRBD1 (6 bases). Trimming left V 6 bases short and J 4 bases short, with 19 bases between. The CDR3 extends over 15 amino acids. Germline-derived CDR1 and CDR2 are SGHDT and YYEEEE. In DNA, the CDR3 is TGTGCCAGCACCGCTCGGGATAGGGGGATCTATGGCTACACCTTC. This gives the protein CASTARDRGIYGYTF.